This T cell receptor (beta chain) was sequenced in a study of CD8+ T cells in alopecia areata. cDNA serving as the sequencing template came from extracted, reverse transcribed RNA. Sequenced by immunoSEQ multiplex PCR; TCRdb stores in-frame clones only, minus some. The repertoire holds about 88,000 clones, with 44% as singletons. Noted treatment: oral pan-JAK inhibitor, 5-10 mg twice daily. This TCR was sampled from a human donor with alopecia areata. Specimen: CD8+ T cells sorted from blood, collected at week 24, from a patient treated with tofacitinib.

CDR3 bases: TGTGCCATCAGTGCGCCGGGACAGGGGGGCTCCTACGAGCAGTACTTC. Its protein product is CAISAPGQGGSYEQYF. The V and J genes are TRBV10-3 and TRBJ2-7; 11 positions agree with TRBD1. The CDR3 spans 16 residues. Germline V gene lookup returns CDR1 ENHRY and CDR2 SYGVKD. V was clipped by 4 bases and J by 0 bases; unmatched bases: 5.